This TCR beta chain appears in the sequencing data of a study of neoadjuvant nivolumab and ipilimumab in lung cancer. Sequencing was performed with immunoSEQ multiplex PCR; in TCRdb, only in-frame clones are kept and a portion is missing. The sample has about 30,000 clones; about 83% are singletons. The sample was tumor tissue, taken after neoadjuvant nivolumab, alone or with ipilimumab, at or shortly before surgery. The source is an adult with non-small cell lung cancer.

The CDR3 loop reads CASSVFTDQETQYF. The DNA of the CDR3 is TGTGCCAGCAGTGTCTTTACCGACCAAGAGACCCAGTACTTC. V usage is TRBV6-1 and J usage is TRBJ2-5, with D uncertain. The germline V gene encodes CDR1 MNHNS and CDR2 SASEGT. Deletions cut 4 bases from V and 0 bases from J, with 9 bases between. The CDR3 sequence is 14 residues long.